The entry below gives a single T cell receptor (beta chain) sequence along with its context. There are 12 residues in the CDR3. The germline gives CDR1 KGHSH, CDR2 LQKENI. Deletions cut 3 bases from V and 10 bases from J, with 12 bases between. The sample is drawn from a study of control samples from healthy donors and cancer patients. Sequencing used immunoSEQ multiplex PCR; TCRdb keeps in-frame clones, though not all of them. The sample has about 100,000 clones, 87% seen once. The sequenced sample was blood. The rearrangement links TRBV18 to TRBJ1-1; D gene unclear. This clonotype was obtained from a woman in her forties or fifties in good health. The DNA for the CDR3 is TGTGCCAGCTCACCGGAAAGGGATTTAGCTTTCTTT. Amino acids: CASSPERDLAFF.